What follows are 10 T cell receptor beta chains derived from one specimen sequenced in a study of blood T cell repertoires in COVID-19. Clones were read by immunoSEQ multiplex PCR, and TCRdb kept only the in-frame ones, dropping some. This sample has some 150,000 clones, with less than 85% found just once. The sequenced sample consisted of PBMCs or T cells enriched from blood (not recorded which). Every receptor here comes from a woman younger than 35 who had been exposed to COVID-19.

This clone is a singleton in its sample. The V call is TRBV3-1 (or the pseudogene TRBV3-2), the J call TRBJ2-7, with a tentative D call TRBD1 (5 bases). Per germline, CDR1 LGHDT and CDR2 YNNKEL (reference sequence). The V and J ends lost 4 bases and 6 bases respectively, with 10 bases between them. The CDR3 is 12 residues long. The CDR3 loop reads CASSLPGLEQYF. CDR3 sequence (DNA): TGTGCCAGCAGCCTCCCAGGGCTCGAGCAGTACTTC.

J is TRBJ2-1 and V is TRBV4-1; 10 positions match TRBD2. Germline trimming cut 4 bases from V and 7 bases from J; bases unmatched to any gene: 10. The germline V gene encodes CDR1 MGHRA and CDR2 YSYEKL. The CDR3 is made up of 16 amino acids. DNA for the CDR3: TGCGCCAGCAGCCTATTGGGACTAGCGAAGGGAAATGAGCAGTTCTTC. Encoded protein: CASSLLGLAKGNEQFF.

V gene TRBV19 combines with J gene TRBJ2-3; 15 bases are shared with TRBD2. CDR1 LNHDA and CDR2 SQIVND come from the germline V gene (reference sequence). The V segment lost 7 bases and the J segment 7 bases; nucleotides outside the gene matches: 6. The CDR3 loop spans 15 amino acids. CDR3 loop: CASTGLAGGGHTQYF. CDR3 in DNA: TGTGCCAGTACCGGACTAGCGGGAGGGGGACATACGCAGTATTTT.

V gene TRBV7-8 combines with J gene TRBJ1-1, with TRBD1 matching 8 bases. This CDR3 comprises 14 residues. Germline CDR1 and CDR2: SGHVS and FQNEAQ. V shed 4 bases, J shed 7 bases, and the junction held 8 bases outside the gene matches. CDR3 sequence reads: CASSSSGTGVEAFF. The CDR3 coding sequence is TGTGCCAGCAGCTCATCCGGGACAGGCGTTGAAGCTTTCTTT.

The rearrangement joins TRBV18 to TRBJ1-1; 8 bases agree with TRBD1. The germline gives CDR1 KGHSH, CDR2 LQKENI. J lost 6 bases, V lost 3 bases, and 9 bases had no gene match. CDR3 size: 15 residues. Here the CDR3 reads CASSPEDRVASEAFF. The CDR3 DNA is TGTGCCAGCTCACCCGAGGACAGGGTGGCTTCTGAAGCTTTCTTT.

The genes are TRBV27 and TRBJ2-1; perhaps TRBD1 as D (5 bases). The CDR3 extends over 15 amino acids. The germline gives CDR1 MNHEY, CDR2 SMNVEV (reference sequence). Between the trimmed V and J ends, which lost 7 bases and 5 bases, there was a span of 18 bases. CDR3 DNA sequence: TGTGCCAGCAAGTTTACAGGAACTTCCGACAATGAGCAGTTCTTC. The encoded protein is CASKFTGTSDNEQFF.

The CDR3, as DNA: TGTGCCAGCCAGACAGGGGTATATGGCTACACCTTC. This sequence encodes CASQTGVYGYTF. The genes are TRBV25-1 and TRBJ1-2; 8 positions agree with TRBD1. Germline CDR1 reads MGHDK; CDR2 reads SYGVNS. CDR3 length: 12 amino acids. Trimming removed 8 bases from V and 5 bases from J; junction bases left unmatched: 4.

This clone was detected a few times. V is TRBV11-2 and J is TRBJ2-7, with D tentatively TRBD1 (6 bases). Germline CDR1 reads SGHAT; CDR2 reads FQNNGV. V was trimmed by 5 bases and J by 3 bases, leaving 14 bases between them. CDR3 size: 14 residues. Here the CDR3 DNA reads TGTGCCAGCAGCCCACAGGGTAGGGTCTACGAGCAGTACTTC. Translating gives CASSPQGRVYEQYF.

This clone was observed once. V is TRBV7-3 and J is TRBJ2-5, with 7 bases fitting TRBD1. J lost 4 bases, V lost 5 bases, and 13 bases had no gene match. The CDR3 has 16 amino acids. Germline-derived CDR1 and CDR2 are SGHTA and FQGTGA. The CDR3 DNA follows: TGTGCCAGCAGCCCAGAAGGGGGCGGGCTCAGAGAGACCCAGTACTTC. This translates into CASSPEGGGLRETQYF.

This clone was seen more than once but under ten times. The chain uses TRBV5-4 and TRBJ1-1; a possible D gene is TRBD1 (5 bases). The CDR3 consists of 13 residues. V was clipped by 4 bases and J by 3 bases, with 10 bases between them. Germline V gene lookup returns CDR1 SGHNT and CDR2 YYREEE (reference sequence). CDR3 DNA: TGTGCCAGCAGCCCTCAGGGATACACTGAAGCTTTCTTT. Amino acid sequence: CASSPQGYTEAFF.